What follows are 30 T cell receptor beta chains derived from one specimen sequenced in a study of T and B cells in COVID-19 patients. Multiplex PCR with BIOMED2 TRB-A/B primer pools amplified TRB rearrangements. TCRdb reprocessed the multiplex PCR reads via MiXCR and lists one record per CDR3 protein. The profile shows fewer than 10,000 distinct CDR3 sequences, approximately 30% of them singletons. From blood, roughly 220-550 ng of genomic DNA served as TRB template. Sequencing was done on a sample of blood. The source is a human donor who had recovered from COVID-19.

The chain has TRBV24-1 and TRBJ2-1, with 8 nucleotides matching TRBD1. Per germline, CDR1 KGHDR and CDR2 SFDVKD. V shed 6 bases and J 5 bases; nucleotides not matched to a gene: 8. The CDR3 is 15 residues long. DNA of the CDR3: TGTGCCACCAGTACCGGGACAGGCGGACACAATGAGCAGTTCTTC. As protein: CATSTGTGGHNEQFF.

This clonotype ranks as medium-sized. The chain has TRBV6-5 and TRBJ1-6; maybe TRBD1 (5 bases). There are 17 residues in the CDR3. In germline, CDR1 is MNHEY, CDR2 SVGAGI. V was pared by 0 bases and J by 10 bases, with 19 bases between. The CDR3 sequence is CASSYSPTQGLESPLHF. In DNA, the CDR3 is TGTGCCAGCAGTTACTCGCCCACGCAGGGATTGGAATCACCCCTCCACTTT.

The V and J genes are TRBV18 and TRBJ2-5; weak D call: TRBD2 (5 bases). From germline, CDR1 is KGHSH and CDR2 LQKENI. V was clipped by 3 bases and J by 8 bases, with 13 bases between them. The CDR3 is 13 residues long. Written as DNA, the CDR3 is TGTGCCAGCTCACCGAGTGACTATTCCACCCAGTACTTC. Translating gives CASSPSDYSTQYF. Complete variable domain (other parts from reference TRBV18 and TRBJ2-5): NAGVMQNPRHLVRRRGQEARLRCSPMKGHSHVYWYRQLPEEGLKFMVYLQKENIIDESGMPKERFSAEFPKEGPSILRIQQVVRGDSAAYFCASSPSDYSTQYFGPGTRLLVL.

This chain joins TRBV5-1 and TRBJ2-7; the D gene is possibly TRBD1 (5 bases). Germline V gene lookup returns CDR1 SGHRS and CDR2 YFSETQ. Trimming removed 0 bases from V and 2 bases from J, with 9 bases in between. The CDR3 is made up of 14 amino acids. The CDR3 region is CASSLGQRTYEQYF. CDR3 sequence (DNA): TGCGCCAGCAGCTTGGGACAGAGAACCTACGAGCAGTACTTC.

The chain uses TRBV7-2 and TRBJ1-5, with 8 bases fitting TRBD1. CDR3 length: 14 amino acids. Looked up from germline, CDR1 is SGHTA and CDR2 is FQGNSA. The ends lost 7 bases at V and 3 bases at J; junction bases unmatched: 5. CDR3 nucleotides: TGTGCCAGCAAAGGACAGGGTGTCAATCAGCCCCAGCATTTT. Translating gives CASKGQGVNQPQHF.

In its sample, this clonotype was seen a few times. The J gene is TRBJ2-5, the V gene TRBV28, with a possible D match to TRBD2 (6 bases). The germline V gene has CDR1 MDHEN and CDR2 SYDVKM. The ends were cut back, 3 bases at V and 11 bases at J, with 13 bases in the middle. The CDR3 extends over 12 amino acids. CDR3 nucleotides: TGTGCCAGCAGTTTTGGGGGGATTGAGCAGTACTTC. Protein: CASSFGGIEQYF.

The chain links TRBV20-1 to TRBJ1-2; no definite D call. Trimming removed 2 bases from V and 0 bases from J, with 7 bases in between. Germline assignment: CDR1 DFQATT and CDR2 SNEGSKA (reference sequence). This CDR3 comprises 13 residues. The CDR3 bases are TGCAGTGCTAGAATGGGGTCTAACTATGGCTACACCTTC. This translates into CSARMGSNYGYTF.

This clonotype was picked up a small number of times. The V call is TRBV6-2 or TRBV6-3, the J call TRBJ1-5, with a possible D match to TRBD1 (5 bases). With 5 bases removed from V and 3 bases from J, the gap between germline ends came to 17 bases. Germline V gene sequence: CDR1 MNHEY, CDR2 SVGEGT. This CDR3 is 16 amino acids long. The CDR3 sequence: CASSARQPYDNQPQHF. The CDR3 nucleotides read TGTGCCAGCAGTGCTAGACAGCCTTATGACAATCAGCCCCAGCATTTT.

V gene TRBV20-1 combines with J gene TRBJ2-3, with D unclear. Between the trimmed V and J ends, which lost 4 bases and 3 bases, there was a span of 11 bases. Germline CDR1 is DFQATT and CDR2 is SNEGSKA (reference sequence). The CDR3 extends over 13 amino acids. As DNA, the CDR3 is TGCAGTGCTATGGATCCCGCGACAGATACGCAGTATTTT. Protein product: CSAMDPATDTQYF.

This clonotype has just a few counts. The chain recombines TRBV30 with TRBJ2-7; D uncertain. The CDR3 extends over 15 amino acids. Germline V gene data show CDR1 as GTSNPN and CDR2 as SVGIG (reference sequence). Between the trimmed V and J ends, which lost 0 bases and 5 bases, there was a span of 17 bases. The CDR3 bases are TGTGCCTGGAGTGTACAAGTCGGTCGGAACCACGAGCAGTACTTC. Translating it yields CAWSVQVGRNHEQYF.

By its share, this clonotype is medium-sized. The chain carries TRBV12-3 or TRBV12-4 and TRBJ2-1; 9 bases agree with TRBD1. The CDR3 contains 16 residues. The J segment lost 7 bases and the V segment lost 2 bases, leaving 9 bases of the junction unmatched. The CDR3 region has the DNA TGTGCCAGCAGTTTACGGTTCCGGGACAGGGCGAATGAGCAGTTCTTC. Translation: CASSLRFRDRANEQFF.

This clonotype appeared a single time. An end of the junction does not agree with germline; a read error may underlie this. The V call is TRBV7-2, the J call TRBJ1-2, with unresolved D. Germline values: CDR1 SGHTA, CDR2 FQGNSA. There are 17 residues in the CDR3. Written as DNA, the CDR3 is TGTGCCAGCAGCTTGAGCCCCCCGGTGGTGGGTCTCAGGTCCGCGGGTTTC. Its translation is CASSLSPPVVGLRSAGF.

This clonotype is medium-sized within its sample. The rearrangement links TRBV12-3 or TRBV12-4 to TRBJ1-4, with 7 nucleotides matching TRBD1. Trimming cost V 6 bases and J 4 bases; bases outside gene matches: 5. This CDR3 region has 14 residues. This CDR3 is CASRGGAVNEKLFF. The CDR3 coding sequence is TGTGCCAGCAGAGGGGGCGCTGTTAATGAAAAACTGTTTTTT.

V gene TRBV11-1 combines with J gene TRBJ2-1; 11 bases map to TRBD2. With V trimmed by 1 base and J by 3 bases, 2 bases remained unmatched. This CDR3 region has 16 residues. Germline CDR1 SGHAT, CDR2 FQDESV (reference sequence). The CDR3 protein is CASSLGLAGLYNEQFF. CDR3 nucleotide sequence: TGTGCCAGCAGCTTAGGACTAGCGGGGCTCTACAATGAGCAGTTCTTC.

By sample share, this clonotype is large (0.1 to 1%). The chain recombines TRBV27 with TRBJ2-7; D possibly corresponds to TRBD1 (6 bases). There are 15 residues in the CDR3. Looked up from germline, CDR1 is MNHEY and CDR2 is SMNVEV (reference sequence). V gave up 3 bases and J gave up 3 bases, with 15 bases separating them. CDR3 in DNA: TGTGCCAGCAGTTTGCGACAGGAAGCTTACTACGAGCAGTACTTC. Protein product: CASSLRQEAYYEQYF.

This clonotype was counted only a few times. The V and J genes are TRBV18 and TRBJ2-2, with D uncertain. CDR3 size: 14 residues. Trimming cost V 1 base and J 1 base, with 4 bases left between them. The germline V gene has CDR1 KGHSH and CDR2 LQKENI. CDR3 in DNA: TGTGCCAGCTCACCACGGGGGAACACCGGGGAGCTGTTTTTT. It translates to CASSPRGNTGELFF. Complete variable domain (other parts from reference TRBV18 and TRBJ2-2): NAGVMQNPRHLVRRRGQEARLRCSPMKGHSHVYWYRQLPEEGLKFMVYLQKENIIDESGMPKERFSAEFPKEGPSILRIQQVVRGDSAAYFCASSPRGNTGELFFGEGSRLTVL.

This clonotype was seen more than once but under ten times. The chain uses TRBV5-1 and TRBJ2-2, with TRBD2 matching over 8 bases. CDR1 and CDR2 (germline): SGHRS, YFSETQ. The length of the CDR3 is 15 residues. Trimming at V came to 4 bases and at J to 3 bases, leaving 5 bases not matched to a gene. The CDR3 here is CASSPRAGDTGELFF. CDR3 bases: TGCGCCAGCAGCCCCCGAGCGGGAGACACCGGGGAGCTGTTTTTT.

This clonotype was detected a few times. The chain carries TRBV12-3 or TRBV12-4 and TRBJ1-5; D not resolved. V lost 6 bases and J 0 bases, leaving 6 bases between the germline ends. The CDR3 is made up of 13 amino acids. The CDR3 loop is CASRPASNQPQHF. The CDR3 coding sequence is TGTGCCAGCAGGCCGGCTAGCAATCAGCCCCAGCATTTT.

This clonotype is deemed medium-sized. The chain is built from TRBV6-5 and TRBJ1-2, with D perhaps TRBD1 (6 bases). V was shortened by 0 bases and J by 8 bases, with 10 bases between the two germline ends. The CDR3 consists of 13 residues. Germline CDR1 MNHEY, CDR2 SVGAGI. The CDR3 is CASSYSYRDGYTF. The CDR3 DNA reads TGTGCCAGCAGTTACTCATACAGGGACGGCTACACCTTC.

The chain carries TRBV7-2 and TRBJ1-6; TRBD1 agrees at 9 bases. This CDR3 contains 18 residues. CDR1 is SGHTA, CDR2 FQGNSA, per germline. Trimming cost V 1 base and J 8 bases; bases outside gene matches: 12. CDR3: CASSLGTLSGTGYSPLHF. The CDR3 region has the DNA TGTGCCAGCAGCTTAGGAACATTAAGCGGGACAGGGTATTCACCCCTCCACTTT.

For the CDR3, the DNA is TGTGCCAGCAGGGACGGTAATGAAAAACTGTTTTTT. Residues: CASRDGNEKLFF. The V call is TRBV6-6, the J call TRBJ1-4; D gene uncertain. V lost 6 bases and J 4 bases, leaving 6 bases between the germline ends. The CDR3 is made up of 12 amino acids. CDR1 is MNHNY and CDR2 is SVGAGI in the germline V gene (reference sequence).

By its share, this clonotype is medium-sized. This sequence joins TRBV6-5 and TRBJ1-1; tentative D call: TRBD1 (6 bases). Germline V lookup: CDR1 MNHEY, CDR2 SVGAGI. V was trimmed by 4 bases and J by 1 base, leaving 19 bases between them. This CDR3 has 17 amino acids. CDR3 sequence reads: CASSSDEGHIPNTEAFF. The CDR3 DNA is TGTGCCAGCAGTTCCGATGAGGGACATATTCCGAACACTGAAGCTTTCTTT.

This clonotype is judged medium-sized. The V call is TRBV6-5, the J call TRBJ1-5; 7 bases map to TRBD1. CDR1 and CDR2 (germline): MNHEY, SVGAGI. V was pared by 8 bases and J by 7 bases, with 11 bases of the junction left unmatched. The CDR3 consists of 14 residues. The CDR3 is CASGNTGVGQPQHF. The CDR3, as DNA: TGTGCCAGCGGAAACACAGGGGTAGGGCAGCCCCAGCATTTT.

The chain has TRBV19 and TRBJ1-2; TRBD1 is a possible D gene (6 bases). The CDR3 is 18 amino acids. Germline loops: CDR1 LNHDA, CDR2 SQIVND (reference sequence). Trimming cost V 9 bases and J 0 bases, with 26 bases left between them. The CDR3 sequence: CASAATRGLRLANYGYTF. The DNA of the CDR3 is TGTGCCAGCGCCGCAACCAGGGGCTTACGATTAGCTAACTATGGCTACACCTTC.

This clonotype was found a few times. CDR3 sequence reads: CSAGLEGAQYF. DNA of the CDR3: TGCAGTGCTGGCCTGGAGGGGGCCCAGTACTTC. The gene calls are TRBV20-1 and TRBJ2-5; either TRBD1 or TRBD2 may fit D (6 bases each). CDR1 and CDR2 from the germline V gene are DFQATT and SNEGSKA (reference sequence). The CDR3 consists of 11 residues. Trimming took off 5 bases at V and 9 bases at J, with 13 bases between the two ends.

This chain uses TRBV6-1 with TRBJ2-1, with TRBD1 as a possible D gene (6 bases). This CDR3 has 15 residues. V shed 6 bases and J shed 4 bases, with 16 bases lying between them. Germline V gene lookup returns CDR1 MNHNS and CDR2 SASEGT. CDR3 DNA: TGTGCCAGCAGCACCCTTGTGGGGGCATACAATGAGCAGTTCTTC. Encoded protein: CASSTLVGAYNEQFF.

This clonotype was counted a few times. The chain uses TRBV5-5 and TRBJ1-1; 8 bases are a match to TRBD1. V was pared by 0 bases and J by 1 base, with 5 bases of the junction left unmatched. The CDR3 is made up of 16 amino acids. Germline lookup yields CDR1 SGHKS and CDR2 YYEKEE (reference sequence). CDR3 bases: TGTGCCAGCAGCTTGGTAGGACAGGGCAAGAACACTGAAGCTTTCTTT. Protein product: CASSLVGQGKNTEAFF.

The chain is built from TRBV10-3 and TRBJ1-2; 7 nucleotides align to TRBD1. The CDR3 has 14 residues. Germline V CDR1 and CDR2: ENHRY, SYGVKD. The ends lost 0 bases at V and 2 bases at J; junction bases unmatched: 0. The CDR3: CAISESTGNYGYTF. The CDR3 nucleotides are TGTGCCATCAGTGAGTCGACAGGGAACTATGGCTACACCTTC.

Judged by abundance, this clonotype is medium-sized (0.01 to 0.1%). The chain uses TRBV15 and TRBJ2-2; unclear D gene. CDR1 is LNHNV and CDR2 is YYDKDF in the germline V gene (reference sequence). V was trimmed by 1 base and J by 6 bases, leaving 6 bases between them. The CDR3 is 13 residues long. The CDR3 loop is CATSRVGSGELFF. The CDR3 nucleotides are TGTGCCACCAGCAGAGTGGGGTCCGGGGAGCTGTTTTTT.

This clonotype rates as medium-sized (0.01 to 0.1%). The rearrangement uses TRBV12-3 or TRBV12-4 and TRBJ1-3; D is perhaps TRBD1 (6 bases). Deletions cut 5 bases from V and 1 base from J, with 9 bases between. The CDR3 totals 14 residues. The CDR3: CASSLTGSGNTIYF. DNA of the CDR3: TGTGCCAGCAGTCTCACAGGGTCTGGAAACACCATATATTTT.